The 3 T cell receptor beta chains reported below all come from one sample, sequenced in a study of blood T cell repertoires in COVID-19. Libraries were prepared by immunoSEQ multiplex PCR; TCRdb keeps only in-frame clonotypes and omits some of them. The sample has 150,000 to 200,000 clones, 88% seen once. The sequenced sample was peripheral blood. The receptors stem from a man between 60 and 75 years old with acute or convalescent COVID-19.

This clone was observed a handful of times. V gene TRBV24-1 combines with J gene TRBJ1-5, with TRBD1 matching over 7 bases. The CDR3 extends over 13 amino acids. Germline trimming cut 6 bases from V and 6 bases from J; bases unmatched to any gene: 4. CDR1 is KGHDR, CDR2 SFDVKD, per germline. The CDR3 region has the DNA TGTGCCACCAGTCGGGACAGCTTTCAGCCCCAGCATTTT. It yields the protein CATSRDSFQPQHF.

The chain joins TRBV5-1 to TRBJ1-5; D unresolved. Germline loops: CDR1 SGHRS, CDR2 YFSETQ. Trimming stripped 0 bases from V and 1 base from J, with 8 bases between. The CDR3 covers 15 residues. This chain's CDR3 is CASSLGPASNQPQHF. CDR3 nucleotides: TGCGCCAGCAGCTTGGGTCCCGCGAGCAATCAGCCCCAGCATTTT.

The CDR3, as DNA: TGTGCCAGCAGCCCGGGACAGGGTGCCCGCGATGGCTACACCTTC. Translation gives CASSPGQGARDGYTF. This chain joins TRBV27 and TRBJ1-2, with TRBD1 matching 9 bases. Germline V gene lookup returns CDR1 MNHEY and CDR2 SMNVEV (reference sequence). CDR3 length: 15 amino acids. V was clipped by 6 bases and J by 6 bases; unmatched bases: 11.